This T cell receptor (beta chain) is drawn from a study of blood T cell repertoires in COVID-19. Sequencing used immunoSEQ multiplex PCR; TCRdb keeps in-frame clones, though not all of them. The sample lists 75,000 to 80,000 clones, 80% to 90% occurring once. The CDR3 has 15 residues. Germline V gene data show CDR1 as SQVTM and CDR2 as ANQGSEA. Trimming removed 4 bases from V and 3 bases from J; junction bases left unmatched: 12. The chain recombines TRBV29-1 with TRBJ2-7, with 7 bases matching TRBD1. The sample was peripheral blood. This clonotype was obtained from a woman aged 60-75 years with acute or convalescent COVID-19. The CDR3: CSVVLWVTGSYEQYF. CDR3 sequence (DNA): TGCAGCGTTGTCCTTTGGGTGACAGGGAGCTACGAGCAGTACTTC.